This T cell receptor (beta chain) appears in the sequencing data of a study of regulatory T cells in long-lasting Graves disease. Whole-study context: Recently diagnosed Graves' patients had received antithyroid drugs for under 3 months.

Details on this clonotype: Its antigen is undetermined.

Building of the TCR beta libraries involved iRepertoire HTBI primers and Arm-PCR of CDR3 regions. TCRdb fed the multiplex PCR reads into MiXCR, producing one record per CDR3 protein. The sample carries under 400,000 distinct CDR3 sequences, over 15% recorded once. Indicated time point: newly diagnosed GD, antithyroid drugs for less than 3 months. There was RNA extracted from PBMCs, and the TCR library was made from it. General study points: Study was limited to peripheral blood, excluding thyroid tissue.

CDR3 length: 13 amino acids. The V gene's germline CDR1 is SNHLY and CDR2 FYNNEI. V shed 8 bases and J 7 bases; nucleotides not matched to a gene: 6. These data are also associated with another study on T cells in Graves' hyperthyroidism and ophthalmopathy. Turning to that study: The HTBI primer set served for first-round RT-PCR of the TCR CDR3. In the blood, most expanded thyroid clonotypes above 0.001 appeared as well.

This sample comprised peripheral blood mononuclear cells (PBMCs), obtained at new diagnosis, from a patient treated with antithyroid drugs. The chain employs TRBV2 and TRBJ2-7; 12 bases agree with TRBD1. The TCR comes from a man aged 40-55 years with Graves disease. The CDR3 spells CASRDRGPIEQYF. The CDR3, as DNA: TGTGCCAGCCGGGACAGGGGGCCGATTGAGCAGTACTTC.